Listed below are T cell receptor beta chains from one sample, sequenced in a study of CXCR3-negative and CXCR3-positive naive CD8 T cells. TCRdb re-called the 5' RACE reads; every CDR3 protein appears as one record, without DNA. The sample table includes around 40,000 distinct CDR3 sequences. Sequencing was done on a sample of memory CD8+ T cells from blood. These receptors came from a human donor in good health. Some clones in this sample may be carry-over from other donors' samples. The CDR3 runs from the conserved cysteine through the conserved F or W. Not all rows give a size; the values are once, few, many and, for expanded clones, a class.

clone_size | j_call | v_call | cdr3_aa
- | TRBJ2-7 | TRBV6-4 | CASSEGTGSYEQYF
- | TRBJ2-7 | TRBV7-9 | CASSPRDGAYEQYF
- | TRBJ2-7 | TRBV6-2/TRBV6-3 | CASSPHDLAGGHEQYF
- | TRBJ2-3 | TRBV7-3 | CASSLGREADTQYF
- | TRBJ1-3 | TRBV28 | CASRFQLSGNTIYF
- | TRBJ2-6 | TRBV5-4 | CASSPGTGVPKYTSGANVLTF
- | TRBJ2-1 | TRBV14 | CASSLLGGSEQFF
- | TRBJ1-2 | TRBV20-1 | CSADEGNPGGYTF
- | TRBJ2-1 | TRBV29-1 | CSVEVPLYNEQFF
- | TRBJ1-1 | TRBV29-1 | CSAGQPSSIAFF
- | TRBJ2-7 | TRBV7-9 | CASSLVGTEQYF
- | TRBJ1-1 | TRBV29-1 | CSVEDPQGGDEAFF
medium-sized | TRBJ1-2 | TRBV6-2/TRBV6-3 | CASRLYRDGYTF
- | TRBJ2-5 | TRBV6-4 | CASSAGTEETQYF
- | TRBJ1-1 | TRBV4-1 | CASSPHQVNTEAFF
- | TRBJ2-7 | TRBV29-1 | CSVSPQGTYEQYF
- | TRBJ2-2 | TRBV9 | CASSASGRSTGELFF
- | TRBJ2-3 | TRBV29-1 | CSVVGTIRDTQYF
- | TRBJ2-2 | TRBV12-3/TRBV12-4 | CASSLEGAGELFF
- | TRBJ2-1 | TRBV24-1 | CATSDSPAEVNEQFF
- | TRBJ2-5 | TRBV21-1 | CASSKEMETQYF
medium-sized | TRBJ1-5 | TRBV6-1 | CASSEAGTGAQPQHF
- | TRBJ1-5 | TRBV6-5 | CASSYSGVNNQPQHF
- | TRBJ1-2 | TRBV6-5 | CASSYGTGGGYTF
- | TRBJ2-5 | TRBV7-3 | CASSLQPEGEETQYF
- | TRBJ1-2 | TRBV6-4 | CASSDLAGGSAIEGYTF
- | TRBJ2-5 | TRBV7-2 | CASSLRLAGGLSQETQYF
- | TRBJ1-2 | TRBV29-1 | CSAPGSDYGYTF
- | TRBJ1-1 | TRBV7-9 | CASSLAAGGTPREAFF
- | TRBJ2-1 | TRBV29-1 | CSVDPGTDNEQFF
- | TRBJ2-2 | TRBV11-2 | CASSLSNGPVNTGELFF
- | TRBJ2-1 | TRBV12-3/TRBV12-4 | CASRLARYPSSYNEQFF
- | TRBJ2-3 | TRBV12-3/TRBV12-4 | CASSSAGFLSGDTQYF
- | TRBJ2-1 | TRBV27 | CASCRGRLYNEQFF
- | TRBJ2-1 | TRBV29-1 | CSVEGGRDFAYNEQFF
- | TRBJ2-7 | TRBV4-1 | CASSQGRQGSYEQYF
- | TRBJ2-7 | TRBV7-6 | CASSSSAGPSYEQYF
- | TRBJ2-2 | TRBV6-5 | CASSYGGFLGFHGELFF
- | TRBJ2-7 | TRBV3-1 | CASSQALRGLNYEQYF
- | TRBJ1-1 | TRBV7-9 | CASSPVGDQAFF
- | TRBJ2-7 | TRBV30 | CAWTFPGQQYEQYF
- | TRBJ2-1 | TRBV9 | CASSVVGLAGNNEQFF
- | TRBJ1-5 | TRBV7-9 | CASSLGQLGQPQHF
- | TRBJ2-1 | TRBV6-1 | CASSEEVGGLEQFF
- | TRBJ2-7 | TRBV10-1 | CASSENSLSSYEQYF
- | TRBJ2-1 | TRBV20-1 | CSAPAGLAGVTYNEQFF
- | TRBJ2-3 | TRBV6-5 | CASSAPNTDTQYF
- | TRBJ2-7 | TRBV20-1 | CSARQGGYYEQYF
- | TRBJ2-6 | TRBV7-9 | CASSLTASNSGANVLTF
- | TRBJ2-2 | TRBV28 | CASSFLSLDRDRGMTGELFF
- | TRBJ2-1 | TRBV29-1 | CSVEDIPPWSARYNEQFF